The 13 T cell receptor beta chains below all came from one sample that was sequenced in a study of monozygotic twins with inflammatory bowel disease. TCRdb re-analyzed the 5' RACE reads; it lists each CDR3 protein once, without DNA. This sample's table has over 150,000 distinct CDR3 sequences. Sequenced material: blood. These receptor sequences come from a human donor with ulcerative colitis or Crohn's disease, or a healthy co-twin of an affected twin (not recorded which).

The CDR3 region is CASSFAGTGGELFF. The rearrangement uses TRBV28 and TRBJ2-2; as DNA is missing, the TRBD2 call by TCRdb cannot be tested. CDR1 and CDR2 (germline): MDHEN, SYDVKM. The CDR3 sequence is 14 residues long.

The chain employs TRBV19 and TRBJ2-6. The CDR3 covers 16 residues. Looked up from germline, CDR1 is LNHDA and CDR2 is SQIVND (reference sequence). CDR3 protein: CASSILRSSGANVLTF.

V and J are TRBV5-1 and TRBJ2-5. The CDR3 totals 14 residues. Germline loops: CDR1 SGHRS, CDR2 YFSETQ. This chain's CDR3 is CASRISDGQETQYF. The full variable domain, with the rest looked up from reference TRBV5-1 and TRBJ2-5, is KAGVTQTPRYLIKTRGQQVTLSCSPISGHRSVSWYQQTPGQGLQFLFEYFSETQRNKGNFPGRFSGRQFSNSRSEMNVSTLELGDSALYLCASRISDGQETQYFGPGTRLLVL.

This sequence joins TRBV10-1 and TRBJ1-1; with no DNA, the TCRdb D assignment of TRBD1 cannot be verified. The CDR3 extends over 14 amino acids. Germline V lookup: CDR1 WNHNN, CDR2 SYGVQD (reference sequence). CDR3 region: CASRAGELNTEAFF.

This chain connects TRBV7-3 to TRBJ2-3; TCRdb designates TRBD2, a call that cannot be tested without DNA. CDR3 length: 14 amino acids. CDR1 SGHTA and CDR2 FQGTGA come from the germline V gene. The chain's CDR3 is CASSLGPLTDTQYF.

V usage is TRBV20-1 and J usage is TRBJ2-2; TCRdb calls TRBD2, which cannot be checked without DNA. The CDR3 is 16 residues long. From germline, CDR1 is DFQATT and CDR2 SNEGSKA (reference sequence). The CDR3 here is CSARWGLAGETGELFF.

The chain carries TRBV3-1 and TRBJ2-7; checking the TCRdb D call of TRBD1 is not possible without DNA. The CDR3 totals 14 residues. CDR1 is LGHDT, CDR2 YNNKEL, per germline (reference sequence). CDR3 residues: CASSQTGTGYEQYF.

The chain recombines TRBV20-1 with TRBJ2-1; the TCRdb D gene call, TRBD1, has no DNA to confirm it. This CDR3 is built from 15 residues. The germline V gene encodes CDR1 DFQATT and CDR2 SNEGSKA (reference sequence). CDR3 sequence: CSARPGVGVYNEQFF.

The chain employs TRBV5-1 and TRBJ1-1. The CDR3 loop spans 14 amino acids. Per germline, CDR1 SGHRS and CDR2 YFSETQ. CDR3 protein: CASSLTAMNTEAFF.

The CDR3 region is CSARRQALPNSPLHF. The chain links TRBV20-1 to TRBJ1-6. CDR3 length: 15 residues. Germline V gene sequence: CDR1 DFQATT, CDR2 SNEGSKA (reference sequence).

The J gene is TRBJ1-2, the V gene TRBV14; the D call from TCRdb, TRBD1, cannot be confirmed without DNA. The CDR3 is 16 residues long. CDR1 is SGHDN, CDR2 FVKESK, per germline. The CDR3 loop reads CASSSTSGQLNYGYTF.

The V call is TRBV5-5, the J call TRBJ1-5; TCRdb outputs TRBD1, but without DNA this stays unchecked. Germline V gene sequence: CDR1 SGHKS, CDR2 YYEKEE (reference sequence). CDR3 length: 15 residues. The CDR3 protein is CASSSRWGSNQPQHF.

CDR3 sequence: CASNIGDGAQYF. This chain joins TRBV5-1 and TRBJ2-3; checking the TCRdb D call of TRBD1 is not possible without DNA. The CDR3 has 12 residues. Per germline, CDR1 SGHRS and CDR2 YFSETQ.